The 21 T cell receptor beta chains listed next were all sequenced from one sample in a study of blood T cell repertoires in COVID-19. The table came from immunoSEQ multiplex PCR; TCRdb's copy has only in-frame clones and leaves some out. The sample has 80,000 or so clones, more than 75% seen once. The sequenced sample was peripheral blood. The source of these receptors is a man aged 60-69 years with acute or convalescent COVID-19.

Here the CDR3 reads CASSIGGVGEQYF. Written as DNA, the CDR3 is TGTGCCAGCAGCATCGGGGGAGTGGGCGAGCAGTACTTC. V is TRBV7-2 and J is TRBJ2-7; tentatively, D is TRBD2 (6 bases). The V and J ends lost 5 bases and 6 bases respectively, with 14 bases between them. The CDR3 extends over 13 amino acids. In germline, CDR1 is SGHTA, CDR2 FQGNSA.

The chain employs TRBV5-8 and TRBJ1-1; D is ambiguous. The CDR3 sequence is 8 residues long. The V end was cut by 10 bases, the J end by 11 bases, with 9 bases between. CDR1 SGHTS and CDR2 YDEGEE come from the germline V gene. The CDR3 here is CADRRAFF. CDR3 nucleotide sequence: TGTGCCGACCGGAGGGCTTTCTTT.

The chain employs TRBV5-1 and TRBJ2-2; 13 nucleotides line up with TRBD2. V trimming: 1 base; J trimming: 1 base; junction bases outside the gene matches: 4. From germline, CDR1 is SGHRS and CDR2 YFSETQ. The CDR3 is 18 amino acids. CDR3 loop: CASSLRLAGGLNTGELFF. The DNA for the CDR3 is TGCGCCAGCAGCTTGCGACTAGCGGGGGGCTTGAACACCGGGGAGCTGTTTTTT.

The chain combines TRBV11-2 with TRBJ2-1; 8 bases align to TRBD1. Germline CDR1 reads SGHAT; CDR2 reads FQNNGV. V was clipped by 7 bases and J by 4 bases; unmatched bases: 9. CDR3 length: 15 residues. The chain's CDR3 is CASTSGTGDYNEQFF. In DNA form, the CDR3 reads TGTGCCAGCACATCGGGGACAGGAGATTACAATGAGCAGTTCTTC.

This rearrangement joins TRBV19 to TRBJ1-3; 7 nucleotides match TRBD1. The V segment lost 9 bases and the J segment 0 bases; nucleotides outside the gene matches: 2. This CDR3 contains 13 residues. CDR1 LNHDA and CDR2 SQIVND come from the germline V gene (reference sequence). The DNA for the CDR3 is TGTGCCAGGGGGACAGACTCTGGAAACACCATATATTTT. Its protein is CARGTDSGNTIYF.

This clone has a single count. The rearrangement uses TRBV30 and TRBJ2-5; TRBD2 matches 11 bases. V lost 2 bases to trimming and J lost 5 bases; unmatched junction nucleotides: 10. This CDR3 spans 16 amino acids. The germline CDR1 and CDR2 sequences are GTSNPN and SVGIG (reference sequence). CDR3 bases: TGTGCCTGGAGTCGCGACATAGCGGGGGGGGACGAGACCCAGTACTTC. Protein sequence: CAWSRDIAGGDETQYF.

The chain is built from TRBV6-5 and TRBJ1-1; 9 bases match TRBD1. Germline V gene data show CDR1 as MNHEY and CDR2 as SVGAGI. J lost 8 bases, V lost 2 bases, and 6 bases had no gene match. This CDR3 is built from 14 residues. CDR3 nucleotides: TGTGCCAGCAGTTACGTAGGACAGGGGACCGAAGCTTTCTTT. Translated: CASSYVGQGTEAFF.

This clone was observed once. The chain carries TRBV2 and TRBJ1-2, with TRBD1 matching over 12 bases. V trimming: 4 bases; J trimming: 3 bases; junction bases outside the gene matches: 6. CDR1 SNHLY and CDR2 FYNNEI come from the germline V gene. The CDR3 spans 16 residues. Written as DNA, the CDR3 is TGTGCCAGCAGTGTCCCGGGACAGGGGGCTGACTATGGCTACACCTTC. Translated, it gives CASSVPGQGADYGYTF. Full variable domain (outside the CDR3, taken from reference TRBV2 and TRBJ1-2): EPEVTQTPSHQVTQMGQEVILRCVPISNHLYFYWYRQILGQKVEFLVSFYNNEISEKSEIFDDQFSVERPDGSNFTLKIRSTKLEDSAMYFCASSVPGQGADYGYTFGSGTRLTVV.

The rearrangement joins TRBV18 to TRBJ2-2, with a weak D call TRBD1 (5 bases). CDR1 KGHSH and CDR2 LQKENI come from the germline V gene. The CDR3 covers 13 residues. V lost 3 bases, J lost 5 bases, and 7 bases lay in between. This chain's CDR3 is CASSPYRTGELFF. The DNA for the CDR3 is TGTGCCAGCTCACCCTACAGGACCGGGGAGCTGTTTTTT.

V gene TRBV2 combines with J gene TRBJ2-2; the D gene is possibly TRBD1 (6 bases). The CDR3 is 13 amino acids. V was cut by 6 bases and J by 7 bases, with 12 bases left in between. Germline V gene data show CDR1 as SNHLY and CDR2 as FYNNEI. CDR3 residues: CASRAGAVGELFF. The CDR3 DNA reads as TGTGCCAGCAGGGCAGGGGCTGTCGGGGAGCTGTTTTTT.

The CDR3 coding sequence is TGTGCCAGCAGCCCCCGGGATGCTGGAAACACCATATATTTT. Its protein is CASSPRDAGNTIYF. This sequence joins TRBV3-1 (or the pseudogene TRBV3-2) and TRBJ1-3; D not certain. Germline CDR1 reads LGHDT; CDR2 reads YNNKEL (reference sequence). This CDR3 has 14 residues. V dropped 4 bases and J dropped 2 bases, with 9 bases sitting between them.

The J gene is TRBJ1-3, the V gene TRBV18, with 10 bases that match TRBD1. The CDR3 contains 15 residues. J gave up 1 base and V 3 bases, and 0 bases lay outside the gene matches. Germline assignment: CDR1 KGHSH and CDR2 LQKENI. The CDR3 region has the DNA TGTGCCAGCTCACCGGGACAGGGGTCTGGAAACACCATATATTTT. Residues: CASSPGQGSGNTIYF.

The rearrangement links TRBV2 to TRBJ1-1; weak D call: TRBD1 (5 bases). The CDR3 covers 14 residues. With 6 bases removed from V and 3 bases from J, the gap between germline ends came to 14 bases. CDR1 is SNHLY and CDR2 is FYNNEI in the germline V gene. CDR3 sequence reads: CASRETATHTEAFF. Written as DNA, the CDR3 is TGTGCCAGCAGGGAGACAGCCACCCACACTGAAGCTTTCTTT.

The CDR3 nucleotides read TGTGCCAGCAGCGACGGAGGCGCATCAGCTTTCTTT. This sequence encodes CASSDGGASAFF. V gene TRBV9 combines with J gene TRBJ1-1; no reliable D call. The CDR3 spans 12 residues. V shed 3 bases and J shed 10 bases, with 13 bases lying between them. Germline CDR1 is SGDLS and CDR2 is YYNGEE.

V and J are TRBV30 and TRBJ2-7; D gene uncertain. This CDR3 comprises 11 residues. CDR1 is GTSNPN, CDR2 SVGIG, per germline (reference sequence). V gave up 1 base and J gave up 10 bases, with 11 bases separating them. Here the CDR3 DNA reads TGTGCCTGGAGTGATGGGCAGATCCAGTACTTC. This gives the protein CAWSDGQIQYF. Based on the CDR3 plus reference TRBV30 and TRBJ2-7, the full variable domain is SQTIHQWPATLVQPVGSPLSLECTVEGTSNPNLYWYRQAAGRGLQLLFYSVGIGQISSEVPQNLSASRPQDRQFILSSKKLLLSDSGFYLCAWSDGQIQYFGPGTRLTVT.

V and J are TRBV3-1 (or the pseudogene TRBV3-2) and TRBJ2-7; perhaps TRBD2 as D (5 bases). This CDR3 has 14 amino acids. With 3 bases removed from V and 6 bases from J, the gap between germline ends came to 15 bases. CDR1 is LGHDT and CDR2 is YNNKEL in the germline V gene (reference sequence). Here the CDR3 reads CASSQWRASSEQYF. DNA for the CDR3: TGTGCCAGCAGCCAGTGGCGGGCAAGCTCCGAGCAGTACTTC.

This clone appeared a single time. The V and J genes are TRBV19 and TRBJ1-4; D not resolved. There are 12 residues in the CDR3. CDR1 and CDR2 from the germline V gene are LNHDA and SQIVND (reference sequence). The ends were cut back, 3 bases at V and 7 bases at J, with 6 bases in the middle. The CDR3: CASSISREKLFF. CDR3 in DNA: TGTGCCAGTAGTATTAGCCGTGAAAAACTGTTTTTT.

This chain joins TRBV6-5 and TRBJ1-3, with D possibly TRBD1 on 5 matching bases. The CDR3 covers 15 residues. Trimming left V 4 bases short and J 4 bases short, with 14 bases between. CDR1 is MNHEY, CDR2 SVGAGI, per germline. Here the CDR3 reads CASSSPFRAGNTIYF. CDR3 nucleotides: TGTGCCAGCAGTTCCCCTTTCAGGGCAGGAAACACCATATATTTT.

This rearrangement joins TRBV7-2 to TRBJ2-3; TRBD2 aligns across 8 bases. With 4 bases clipped from V and 6 bases from J, the junction kept 9 bases outside the gene matches. There are 15 residues in the CDR3. Germline loops: CDR1 SGHTA, CDR2 FQGNSA. CDR3 DNA sequence: TGTGCCAGCAGCTCAGACCGATTAGCGGGGGATACGCAGTATTTT. As protein: CASSSDRLAGDTQYF. Variable domain in full (rest from reference TRBV7-2 and TRBJ2-3): GAGVSQSPSNKVTEKGKDVELRCDPISGHTALYWYRQSLGQGLEFLIYFQGNSAPDKSGLPSDRFSAERTGGSVSTLTIQRTQQEDSAVYLCASSSDRLAGDTQYFGPGTRLTVL.

J is TRBJ2-1 and V is TRBV5-1; TRBD2 agrees at 10 bases. CDR1 is SGHRS, CDR2 YFSETQ, per germline. V gave up 4 bases and J gave up 0 bases; unmatched junction bases: 7. The CDR3 is 17 residues long. CDR3 amino acids: CASSQTASGSSYNEQFF. The DNA of the CDR3 is TGCGCCAGCAGCCAAACAGCTAGCGGGAGCTCCTACAATGAGCAGTTCTTC.

The chain couples TRBV14 to TRBJ2-7; 7 positions agree with TRBD2. The CDR3 is 15 residues long. With 0 bases clipped from V and 0 bases from J, the junction kept 2 bases outside the gene matches. CDR1 is SGHDN, CDR2 FVKESK, per germline. CDR3 DNA sequence: TGTGCCAGCAGCCAAGACCGGGGGGACTCCTACGAGCAGTACTTC. Translating gives CASSQDRGDSYEQYF.